A selection of T cell receptor beta chains follows, all from one sample in a study of blood T cell repertoires in COVID-19. Measured with immunoSEQ multiplex PCR; TCRdb has only the in-frame clones, and not every one. Among over 130,000 clones listed, around 82% were seen once. The specimen sequenced was peripheral blood. The receptor source for this set is a human donor in a cohort sampled during active COVID-19. CDR3s include the opening cysteine and the closing phenylalanine or tryptophan. The D gene is left open where the match is weak. Some rows mark clone size as missing; the rest say once, few, many or name a class of expanded clone.

J gene,clone size,V gene,D gene,CDR3 DNA,CDR3 protein
TRBJ2-5,.,TRBV11-3,.,TGTGCCAGCAGCTGGGGGCCAAGTGAAGAGACCCAGTACTTC,CASSWGPSEETQYF
TRBJ2-2,.,TRBV5-6,.,TGTGCCAGCAGCTTGGGTGGGGGCAGCACCGGGGAGCTGTTTTTT,CASSLGGGSTGELFF
TRBJ1-1,.,TRBV29-1,.,TGCAGCGTTGGTGACAGTGAAGCTTTCTTT,CSVGDSEAFF
TRBJ2-3,.,TRBV4-1,TRBD2,TGCGCCAGCAGCCCCGCCTCGGGACCGGGACTAGCGGGGGGGCTTACAGATACGCAGTATTTT,CASSPASGPGLAGGLTDTQYF
TRBJ2-1,.,TRBV10-3,TRBD2,TGTGCCATCAGTGGAAGACCGGGACTAGCGGGGGGTGGTGAGCAGTTCTTC,CAISGRPGLAGGGEQFF
TRBJ2-1,.,TRBV5-6,TRBD2,TGTGCCAGCAGCCCTCAGGGGCTAGCGGGGGTCAATGAGCAGTTCTTC,CASSPQGLAGVNEQFF
TRBJ1-6,.,TRBV27,TRBD1,TGTGCCAGCAGTGCCGACAGGGGAAATTCACCCCTCCACTTT,CASSADRGNSPLHF
TRBJ2-3,.,TRBV3-1/TRBV3-2,TRBD1,TGTGCCAGCAGCCAAATTCCCGGGACAGGGGGCACAGATACGCAGTATTTT,CASSQIPGTGGTDTQYF
TRBJ2-5,.,TRBV21-1,.,TGTGCCAGCAGGAGGGAGACCCAGTACTTC,CASRRETQYF
TRBJ1-1,few,TRBV6-2/TRBV6-3,.,TGTGCCAGCAGTTATACCCCTCGAACAGGGTGGTTTGAAGCTTTCTTT,CASSYTPRTGWFEAFF
TRBJ2-5,.,TRBV18,.,TGTGCCAGCTCAACGCAACAGGGTGAAGAGACCCAGTACTTC,CASSTQQGEETQYF
TRBJ1-2,few,TRBV19,TRBD1,TGTGCCACCCAGACAGGGTCGATAGACTATGGCTACACCTTC,CATQTGSIDYGYTF
TRBJ1-2,.,TRBV6-4,TRBD1,TGTGCCAGCAGTAGTACAGGGGGCGCGCGAGGCTACACCTTC,CASSSTGGARGYTF
TRBJ1-4,.,TRBV25-1,.,TGTGCCAGCAGTGACTCCAGGGGTGTTGAAAAACTGTTTTTT,CASSDSRGVEKLFF
TRBJ1-3,.,TRBV7-9,TRBD1,TGTGCCAGCAGTTATACAGGGGGCGGTGGAAACACCATATATTTT,CASSYTGGGGNTIYF
TRBJ1-5,once,TRBV2,.,TGTGCCAGCAGTGAAGCATTCGGGGGGCTGAGCAATCAGCCCCAGCATTTT,CASSEAFGGLSNQPQHF
TRBJ1-2,.,TRBV28,TRBD1,TGTGCCAGCAGTTTAGAGGGCAGGGGGGCGGAAGGCTACACCTTC,CASSLEGRGAEGYTF
TRBJ2-5,.,TRBV11-2,.,TGTGCCAGCAGCTTGGGGACAAAACAAGAGACCCAGTACTTC,CASSLGTKQETQYF
TRBJ2-1,.,TRBV6-5,TRBD1,TGTGCCAGCAGTTACAGTCAGGGGGCTGTGGGCAATGAGCAGTTCTTC,CASSYSQGAVGNEQFF
TRBJ1-2,.,TRBV2,.,TGTGCCAGCAGTGGTCCCGGATCGAAAGCGCGGACCTTC,CASSGPGSKARTF
TRBJ2-1,.,TRBV4-2,.,TGTGCCAGCAGCCAACCCTCAGGACAGCTGAGAGGGGATGAGCAGTTCTTC,CASSQPSGQLRGDEQFF
TRBJ1-2,.,TRBV7-9,TRBD1,TGTGCCAGCAAGCCGAACCGGGACAGCCGACCGAAAACTAACTATGGCTACACCTTC,CASKPNRDSRPKTNYGYTF
TRBJ1-2,.,TRBV18,.,TGTGCCAGCTCACCACCTCTCGACAGGATCTATGGCTACACCTTC,CASSPPLDRIYGYTF
TRBJ1-5,.,TRBV28,TRBD1,TGTGCCAGCACCGGGACAGTTAATAGCAATCAGCCCCAGCATTTT,CASTGTVNSNQPQHF
TRBJ1-1,.,TRBV11-2,TRBD1,TGTGCCAGCATCGACAGGGGGACGGCTTTCTTT,CASIDRGTAFF
TRBJ2-2,.,TRBV18,.,TGTGCCAGCTCACCGTCCGGGGCCGGGGAGCTGTTTTTT,CASSPSGAGELFF
TRBJ2-2,few,TRBV6-5,TRBD2,TGTGCCACCCGGGGGCGGGGGGCGAACACCGGGGAGCTGTTTTTT,CATRGRGANTGELFF
TRBJ2-1,.,TRBV11-2,.,TGTGCCAGCAGCCTACATGGACTCCGGGTAGGGTACAATGAGCAGTTCTTC,CASSLHGLRVGYNEQFF
TRBJ2-1,.,TRBV25-1,TRBD1,TGTGCCAGCAGTCGGACAGGGGATCGGAATGAGCAGTTCTTC,CASSRTGDRNEQFF
TRBJ1-2,few,TRBV6-5,.,TGTGCCAGCAAACAACCAGGGCTCTTGTATGGCTACACCTTC,CASKQPGLLYGYTF
TRBJ1-5,many,TRBV11-2,.,TGTGCCAGCAGCTTATCGGACAGTAATCAGCCCCAGCATTTT,CASSLSDSNQPQHF
TRBJ2-7,.,TRBV28,.,TGTGCCAGCAGTAGGGGTTACGAGCAGTACTTC,CASSRGYEQYF
TRBJ1-2,few,TRBV9,.,TGTGCCAGCAGCGTAGATTGGGGGGGCTCGGGTACCTTC,CASSVDWGGSGTF
TRBJ1-2,.,TRBV10-3,.,TGTGCCATCAGTAAAGGCGGGATTTTCTATGGCTACACCTTC,CAISKGGIFYGYTF
TRBJ2-2,.,TRBV19,.,TGTGCCAGTAGTATACCAAACACCGGGGAGCTGTTTTTT,CASSIPNTGELFF
TRBJ1-5,.,TRBV19,.,TGTGCCAGTAGCCGGCAGGGGTTGAGGCAGCCCCAGCATTTT,CASSRQGLRQPQHF
TRBJ2-4,.,TRBV19,TRBD2,TGTGCCAGTAGTATTTCGGGGGGCATTCAGTACTTC,CASSISGGIQYF
TRBJ1-1,.,TRBV11-2,.,TGTGCCAGCAGCTTAGCGAGAACCTCTGATGAAGCTTTCTTT,CASSLARTSDEAFF
TRBJ2-5,.,TRBV4-2,TRBD2,TGTGCCAGCAGCCTGAGCGGGGGGGTTGAGACCCAGTACTTC,CASSLSGGVETQYF
TRBJ2-2,.,TRBV3-1/TRBV3-2,.,TGTGCCAGCAGCCCCACATCGGAGCCCGGGGAGCTGTTTTTT,CASSPTSEPGELFF
TRBJ2-1,.,TRBV7-6,.,TGTGCCAGCAGCTTTGGAAGGGGTCAACGAACCGATGAGCAGTTCTTC,CASSFGRGQRTDEQFF
TRBJ1-1,.,TRBV6-5,.,TGTGCCAGCGGGGGCGGCCACACTGAAGCTTTCTTT,CASGGGHTEAFF
TRBJ1-5,.,TRBV21-1,.,TGTGCCACCGGGGGGGCCCAGCATTTT,CATGGAQHF
TRBJ2-7,.,TRBV6-5,.,TGTGCCTCGGAGGTGAACTCTCCCGAGCAGTACTTC,CASEVNSPEQYF
TRBJ2-1,.,TRBV9,TRBD1,TGTGCCAGCAGCCCGAGGGACAGGCCTTATAGTGAGCAGTTCTTC,CASSPRDRPYSEQFF
TRBJ1-5,.,TRBV11-2,TRBD1,TGTGCCAGCAGCAAAAGACAGGGGGGCAATCAGCCCCAGCATTTT,CASSKRQGGNQPQHF
TRBJ2-3,once,TRBV6-5,TRBD2,TGTGCCAGCAGTTACAGGGGACTAGCGGGGGAGAATACGCAGTATTTT,CASSYRGLAGENTQYF
TRBJ2-4,.,TRBV19,TRBD2,TGTGCCAGTAGTATCCAGCGGGGTAACATTCAGTACTTC,CASSIQRGNIQYF
TRBJ1-1,.,TRBV7-3,.,TGTGCCAGCAGCTTATTAGGGACAACGAACACTGAAGCTTTCTTT,CASSLLGTTNTEAFF
TRBJ1-2,.,TRBV28,TRBD1,TGTGCCAGCAGTTTCCACGGACAGGGCTATGGCTACACCTTC,CASSFHGQGYGYTF
TRBJ1-1,few,TRBV12-5,TRBD1,TGTGCTAGTGGCCGAAAGTCCGGGACAGGGCTAACTGAAGCTTTCTTT,CASGRKSGTGLTEAFF
TRBJ1-2,once,TRBV5-1,TRBD1,TGCGCCAGCAGCCCGGGACAGGGTCACGGCTACACCTTC,CASSPGQGHGYTF
TRBJ1-2,.,TRBV5-4,.,TGTGCCAGCAGCCCCGGACAGAGAGGTCATGGCTACACCTTC,CASSPGQRGHGYTF
TRBJ1-2,.,TRBV4-2,.,TGTGCCAGCAGCCCCAGGGTTATGGGAGGGGTACTTAACCTACTCCTTAACTATGGCTACACCTTC,CASSPRVMGGVLNLLLNYGYTF
TRBJ2-7,few,TRBV9,.,TGTGCCAGCAGCACCTTTCAGGACTCGAGCTCCTACGAGCAGTACTTC,CASSTFQDSSSYEQYF